This TCR beta chain came from a study of spatial heterogeneity in lung cancer. Overall study context: A consistent excess of beta-chain over alpha-chain sequences was detected.

This clonotype is deemed medium-sized (0.01 to 0.1%). TCRdb reprocessed the 5' RACE reads via MiXCR and lists one record per CDR3 protein. The data show some 2,900 distinct CDR3 sequences, 5.5% to 7% seen once. This sample's time point: sample taken at primary tumor resection. The donors were 65 to 85 patients with non-small cell lung cancer that was early-stage and untreated. Frozen PBMC, nontumor lung or tumor provided whole RNA, which was sequenced unsorted. The CDR3 covers 18 residues. Trimming took 2 bases from V and 7 from J; bases not matched to a gene: 13. Germline CDR1 is SGHTA and CDR2 is FQGTGA.

The material was normal lung tissue next to the tumor, obtained at surgery. The chain employs TRBV7-3 and TRBJ2-2; 10 bases are a match to TRBD2. The TCR sequence derives from a male donor with early-stage non-small cell lung cancer. Here the CDR3 reads CASSLEASGRASFGELFF. The CDR3 coding sequence is TGTGCCAGCAGCTTAGAGGCTAGCGGGAGAGCTTCGTTCGGGGAGCTGTTTTTT.